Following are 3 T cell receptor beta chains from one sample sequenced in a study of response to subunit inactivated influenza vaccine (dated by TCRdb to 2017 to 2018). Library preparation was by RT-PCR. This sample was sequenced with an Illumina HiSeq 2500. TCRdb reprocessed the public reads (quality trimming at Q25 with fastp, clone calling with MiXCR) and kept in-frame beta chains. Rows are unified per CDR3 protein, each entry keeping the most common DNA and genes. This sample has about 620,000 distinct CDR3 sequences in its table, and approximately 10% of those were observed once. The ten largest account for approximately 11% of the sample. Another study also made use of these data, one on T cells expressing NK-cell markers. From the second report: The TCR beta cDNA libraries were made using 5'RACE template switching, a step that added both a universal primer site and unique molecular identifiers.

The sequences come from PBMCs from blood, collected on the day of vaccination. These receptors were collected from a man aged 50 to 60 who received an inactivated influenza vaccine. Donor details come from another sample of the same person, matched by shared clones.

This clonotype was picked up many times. CDR3 residues: CASSAGLADTDTQYF. For the CDR3, the DNA is TGTGCCAGCAGCGCGGGACTAGCGGACACAGATACGCAGTATTTT. The chain employs TRBV9 and TRBJ2-3; TRBD2 matches 11 bases. The germline V gene has CDR1 SGDLS and CDR2 YYNGEE. The CDR3 has 15 residues. V lost 3 bases, J lost 2 bases, and 2 bases stayed unmatched.

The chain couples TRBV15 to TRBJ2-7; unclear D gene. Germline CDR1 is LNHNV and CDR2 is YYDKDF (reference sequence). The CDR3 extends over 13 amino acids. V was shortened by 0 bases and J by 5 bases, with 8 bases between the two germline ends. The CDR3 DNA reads TGTGCCACCAGCAGAGAATGGTTGGACGAGCAGTACTTC. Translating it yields CATSREWLDEQYF.

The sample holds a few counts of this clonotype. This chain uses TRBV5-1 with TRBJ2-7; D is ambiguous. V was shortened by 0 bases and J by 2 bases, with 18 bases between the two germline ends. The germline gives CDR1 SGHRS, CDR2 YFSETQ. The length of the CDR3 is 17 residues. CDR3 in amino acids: CASSLGYSRVTTYEQYF. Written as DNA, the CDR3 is TGCGCCAGCAGCTTGGGATACAGCCGGGTCACGACCTACGAGCAGTACTTC.